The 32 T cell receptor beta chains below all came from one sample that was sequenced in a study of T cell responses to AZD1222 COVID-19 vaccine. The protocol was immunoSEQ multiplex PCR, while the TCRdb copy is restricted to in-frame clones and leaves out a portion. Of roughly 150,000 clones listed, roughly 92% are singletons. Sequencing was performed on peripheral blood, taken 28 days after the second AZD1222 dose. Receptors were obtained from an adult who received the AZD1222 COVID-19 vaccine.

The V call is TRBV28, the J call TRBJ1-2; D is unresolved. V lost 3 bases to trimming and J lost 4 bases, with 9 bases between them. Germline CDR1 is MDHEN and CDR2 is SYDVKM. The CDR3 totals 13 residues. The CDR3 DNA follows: TGTGCCAGCAGTTTTAACGGATTCTATGGCTACACCTTC. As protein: CASSFNGFYGYTF.

In nucleotides, the CDR3 is TGTGCCAGCCTCAGCGGCCGGGGGACCGGGGAGCTGTTTTTT. Protein product: CASLSGRGTGELFF. The chain employs TRBV4-2 and TRBJ2-2, with D perhaps matching TRBD2 (6 bases). The V gene lost 8 bases and the J gene lost 5 bases, with 15 bases spanning the gap. From germline, CDR1 is LGHNA and CDR2 YNFKEQ. The CDR3 is made up of 14 amino acids.

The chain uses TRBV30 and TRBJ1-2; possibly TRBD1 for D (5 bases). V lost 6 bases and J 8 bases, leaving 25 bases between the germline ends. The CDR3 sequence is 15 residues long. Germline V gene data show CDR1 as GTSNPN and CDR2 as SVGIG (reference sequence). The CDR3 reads CACRPPRVGRRGYTF. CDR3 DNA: TGTGCCTGTCGTCCTCCCAGGGTAGGGCGTCGGGGCTACACCTTC.

The CDR3 reads CASSFERTVNYGYTF. CDR3 nucleotide sequence: TGTGCCAGCAGCTTCGAACGGACCGTAAACTATGGCTACACCTTC. This chain joins TRBV5-4 and TRBJ1-2; no clear D gene. The CDR3 has 15 amino acids. The ends were cut back, 2 bases at V and 2 bases at J, with 13 bases in the middle. Germline V lookup: CDR1 SGHNT, CDR2 YYREEE (reference sequence).

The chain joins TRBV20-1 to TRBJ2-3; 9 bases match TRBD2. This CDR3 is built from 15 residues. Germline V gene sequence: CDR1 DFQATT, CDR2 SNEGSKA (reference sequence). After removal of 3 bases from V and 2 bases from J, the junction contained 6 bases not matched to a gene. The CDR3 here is CSASIAGGNTDTQYF. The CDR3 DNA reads TGCAGTGCTAGTATCGCGGGAGGGAACACAGATACGCAGTATTTT.

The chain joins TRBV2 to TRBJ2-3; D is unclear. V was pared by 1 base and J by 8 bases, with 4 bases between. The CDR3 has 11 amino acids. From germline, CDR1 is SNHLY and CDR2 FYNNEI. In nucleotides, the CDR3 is TGTGCCAGCAGTGAAGGAGGTACGCAGTATTTT. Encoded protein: CASSEGGTQYF. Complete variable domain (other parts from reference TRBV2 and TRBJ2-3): EPEVTQTPSHQVTQMGQEVILRCVPISNHLYFYWYRQILGQKVEFLVSFYNNEISEKSEIFDDQFSVERPDGSNFTLKIRSTKLEDSAMYFCASSEGGTQYFGPGTRLTVL.

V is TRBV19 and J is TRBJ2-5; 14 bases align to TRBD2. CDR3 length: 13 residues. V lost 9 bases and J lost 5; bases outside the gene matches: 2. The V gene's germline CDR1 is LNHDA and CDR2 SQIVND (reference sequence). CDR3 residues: CASRTSGGETQYF. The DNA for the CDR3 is TGTGCCAGCAGGACTAGCGGGGGGGAGACCCAGTACTTC.

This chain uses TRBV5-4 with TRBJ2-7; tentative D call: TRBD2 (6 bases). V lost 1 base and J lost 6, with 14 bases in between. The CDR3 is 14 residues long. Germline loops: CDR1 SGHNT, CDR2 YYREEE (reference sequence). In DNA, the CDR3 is TGTGCCAGCAGCTTGCCTCGGGAGCCGCCCGAGCAGTACTTC. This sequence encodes CASSLPREPPEQYF.

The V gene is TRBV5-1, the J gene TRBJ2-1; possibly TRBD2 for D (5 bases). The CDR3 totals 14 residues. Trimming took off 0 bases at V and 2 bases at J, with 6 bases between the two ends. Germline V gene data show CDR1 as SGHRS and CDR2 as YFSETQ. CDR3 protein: CASSLAGTYNEQFF. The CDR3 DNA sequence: TGCGCCAGCAGCTTGGCCGGGACCTACAATGAGCAGTTCTTC.

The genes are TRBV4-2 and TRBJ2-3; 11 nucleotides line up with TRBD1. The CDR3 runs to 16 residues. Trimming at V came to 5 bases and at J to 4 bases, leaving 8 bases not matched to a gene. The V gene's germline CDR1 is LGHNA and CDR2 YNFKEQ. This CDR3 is CASSSRDRGDPDTQYF. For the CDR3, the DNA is TGTGCCAGCAGCTCCCGGGACAGGGGGGACCCAGATACGCAGTATTTT.

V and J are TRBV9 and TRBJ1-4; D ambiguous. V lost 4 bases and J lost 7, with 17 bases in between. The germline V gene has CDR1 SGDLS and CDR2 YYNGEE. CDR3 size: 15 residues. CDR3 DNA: TGTGCCAGCAGCTCCGGTGGAGCATCCGGTGAAAAACTGTTTTTT. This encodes CASSSGGASGEKLFF. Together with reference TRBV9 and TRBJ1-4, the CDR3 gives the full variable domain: DSGVTQTPKHLITATGQRVTLRCSPRSGDLSVYWYQQSLDQGLQFLIQYYNGEERAKGNILERFSAQQFPDLHSELNLSSLELGDSALYFCASSSGGASGEKLFFGSGTQLSVL.

CDR3 loop: CATSIMGGNQPQHF. Written as DNA, the CDR3 is TGTGCCACTTCAATCATGGGGGGCAATCAGCCCCAGCATTTT. V is TRBV27 and J is TRBJ1-5, with D maybe TRBD1 (5 bases). Germline V CDR1 and CDR2: MNHEY, SMNVEV (reference sequence). This CDR3 comprises 14 residues. V lost 10 bases and J lost 2, with 15 bases in between.

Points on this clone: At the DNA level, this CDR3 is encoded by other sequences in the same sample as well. For the CDR3, the DNA is TGTGCCAGCAGTTTAGAAAATGAGCAGTTCTTC. This codes for CASSLENEQFF. The chain has TRBV12-3 or TRBV12-4 and TRBJ2-1; D gene unclear. V lost 1 base and J 7 bases, leaving 2 bases between the germline ends. The CDR3 is 11 residues long.

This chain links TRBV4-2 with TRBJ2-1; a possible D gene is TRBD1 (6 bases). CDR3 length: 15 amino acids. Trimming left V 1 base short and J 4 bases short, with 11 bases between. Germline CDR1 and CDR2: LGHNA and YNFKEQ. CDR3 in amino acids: CASSQAIGQYNEQFF. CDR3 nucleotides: TGTGCCAGCAGCCAAGCGATAGGACAGTACAATGAGCAGTTCTTC.

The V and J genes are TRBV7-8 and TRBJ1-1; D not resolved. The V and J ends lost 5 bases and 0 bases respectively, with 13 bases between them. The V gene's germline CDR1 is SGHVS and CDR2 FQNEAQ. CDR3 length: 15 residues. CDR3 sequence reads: CASSPLEGMNTEAFF. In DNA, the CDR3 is TGTGCCAGCAGCCCATTAGAAGGTATGAACACTGAAGCTTTCTTT.

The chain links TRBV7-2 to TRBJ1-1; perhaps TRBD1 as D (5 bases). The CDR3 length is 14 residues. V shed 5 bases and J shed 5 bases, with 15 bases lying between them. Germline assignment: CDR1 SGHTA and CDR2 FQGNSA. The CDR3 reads CASSPAQGSTEAFF. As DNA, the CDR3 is TGTGCCAGCAGCCCGGCCCAGGGATCAACTGAAGCTTTCTTT.

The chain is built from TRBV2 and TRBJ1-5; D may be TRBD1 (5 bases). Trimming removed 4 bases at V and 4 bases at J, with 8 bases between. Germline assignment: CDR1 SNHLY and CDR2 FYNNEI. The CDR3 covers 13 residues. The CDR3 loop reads CASSGDGNQPQHF. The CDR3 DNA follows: TGTGCCAGCAGTGGGGACGGTAATCAGCCCCAGCATTTT.

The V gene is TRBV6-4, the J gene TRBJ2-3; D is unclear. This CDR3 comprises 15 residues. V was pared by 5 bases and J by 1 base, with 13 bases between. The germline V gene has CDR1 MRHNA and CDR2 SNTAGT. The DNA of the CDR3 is TGTGCCAGCAGTCGAGACCCGGGCGGCACAGATACGCAGTATTTT. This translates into CASSRDPGGTDTQYF.

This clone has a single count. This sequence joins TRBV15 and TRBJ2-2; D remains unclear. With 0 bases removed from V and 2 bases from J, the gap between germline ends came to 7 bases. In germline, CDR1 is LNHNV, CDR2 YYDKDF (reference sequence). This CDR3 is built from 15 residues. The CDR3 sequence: CATSRDVDNTGELFF. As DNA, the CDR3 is TGTGCCACCAGCAGAGATGTAGATAACACCGGGGAGCTGTTTTTT.

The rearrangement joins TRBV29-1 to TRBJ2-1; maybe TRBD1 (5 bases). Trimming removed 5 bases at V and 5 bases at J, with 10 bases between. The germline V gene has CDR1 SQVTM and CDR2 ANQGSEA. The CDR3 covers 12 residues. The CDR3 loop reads CSVSPRDNEQFF. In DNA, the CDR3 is TGCAGCGTTTCTCCCAGGGACAATGAGCAGTTCTTC.

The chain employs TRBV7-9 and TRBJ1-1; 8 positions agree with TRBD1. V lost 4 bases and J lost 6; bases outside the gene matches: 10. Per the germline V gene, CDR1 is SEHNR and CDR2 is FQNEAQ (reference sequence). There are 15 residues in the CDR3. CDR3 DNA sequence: TGTGCCAGCAGCTCAGCACAGGGGGATAGCGCTGAAGCTTTCTTT. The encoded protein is CASSSAQGDSAEAFF. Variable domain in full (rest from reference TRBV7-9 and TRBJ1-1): DTGVSQNPRHKITKRGQNVTFRCDPISEHNRLYWYRQTLGQGPEFLTYFQNEAQLEKSRLLSDRFSAERPKGSFSTLEIQRTEQGDSAMYLCASSSAQGDSAEAFFGQGTRLTVV.

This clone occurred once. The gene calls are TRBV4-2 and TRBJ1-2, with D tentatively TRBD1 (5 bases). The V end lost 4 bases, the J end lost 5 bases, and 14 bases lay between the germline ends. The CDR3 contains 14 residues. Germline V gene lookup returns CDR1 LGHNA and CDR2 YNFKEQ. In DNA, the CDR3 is TGTGCCAGCAGCCCATCGACAGAAAGATATGGCTACACCTTC. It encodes CASSPSTERYGYTF.

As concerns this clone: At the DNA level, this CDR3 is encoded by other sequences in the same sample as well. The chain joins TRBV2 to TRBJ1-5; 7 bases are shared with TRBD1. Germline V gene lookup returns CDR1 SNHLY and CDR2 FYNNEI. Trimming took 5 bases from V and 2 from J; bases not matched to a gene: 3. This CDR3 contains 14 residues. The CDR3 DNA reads TGTGCCAGCAGTCCCGGACAGGGCAATCAGCCCCAGCATTTT. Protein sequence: CASSPGQGNQPQHF.

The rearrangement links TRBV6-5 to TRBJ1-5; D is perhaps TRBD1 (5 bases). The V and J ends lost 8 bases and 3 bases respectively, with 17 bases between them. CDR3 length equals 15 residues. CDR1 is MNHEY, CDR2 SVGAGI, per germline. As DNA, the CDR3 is TGTGCCAGCGGACCAGGGTGGGACCCCAATCAGCCCCAGCATTTT. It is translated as CASGPGWDPNQPQHF.

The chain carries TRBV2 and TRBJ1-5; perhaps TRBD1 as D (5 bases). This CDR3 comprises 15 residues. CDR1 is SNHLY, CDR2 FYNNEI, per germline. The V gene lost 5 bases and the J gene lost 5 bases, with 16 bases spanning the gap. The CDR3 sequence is CASSPGSGYDQPQHF. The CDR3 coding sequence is TGTGCCAGCAGTCCAGGGTCGGGGTACGATCAGCCCCAGCATTTT.

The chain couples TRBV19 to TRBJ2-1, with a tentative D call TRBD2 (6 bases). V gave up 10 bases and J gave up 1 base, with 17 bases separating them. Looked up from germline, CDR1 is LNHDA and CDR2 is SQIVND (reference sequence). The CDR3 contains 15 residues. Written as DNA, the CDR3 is TGTGCCACCTCTATTTTAGCGGCTTCCTACAATGAGCAGTTCTTC. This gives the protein CATSILAASYNEQFF.

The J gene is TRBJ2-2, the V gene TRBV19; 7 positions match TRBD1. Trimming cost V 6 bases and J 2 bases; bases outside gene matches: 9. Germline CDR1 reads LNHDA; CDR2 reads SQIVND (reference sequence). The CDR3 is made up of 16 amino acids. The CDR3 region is CASSDRANFNTGELFF. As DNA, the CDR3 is TGTGCCAGTAGCGACAGGGCAAACTTCAACACCGGGGAGCTGTTTTTT.

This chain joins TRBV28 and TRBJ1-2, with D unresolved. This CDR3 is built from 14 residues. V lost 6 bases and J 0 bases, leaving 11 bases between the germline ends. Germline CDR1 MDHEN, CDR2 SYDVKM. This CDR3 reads CASRPSSSNYGYTF. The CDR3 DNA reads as TGTGCCAGCAGGCCCTCTAGCTCTAACTATGGCTACACCTTC.

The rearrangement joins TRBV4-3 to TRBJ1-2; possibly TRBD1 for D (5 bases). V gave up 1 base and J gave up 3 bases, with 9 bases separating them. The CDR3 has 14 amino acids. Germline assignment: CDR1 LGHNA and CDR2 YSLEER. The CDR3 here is CASSQGTRDYGYTF. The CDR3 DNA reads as TGCGCCAGCAGCCAAGGCACCAGGGACTATGGCTACACCTTC.

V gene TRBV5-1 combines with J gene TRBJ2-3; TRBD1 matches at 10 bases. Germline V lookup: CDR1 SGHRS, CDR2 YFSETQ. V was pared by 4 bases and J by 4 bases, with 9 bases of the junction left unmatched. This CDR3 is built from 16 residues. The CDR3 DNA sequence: TGCGCCAGCAGCAGGAAGACAGGGGGCCGGCCAGATACGCAGTATTTT. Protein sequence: CASSRKTGGRPDTQYF.

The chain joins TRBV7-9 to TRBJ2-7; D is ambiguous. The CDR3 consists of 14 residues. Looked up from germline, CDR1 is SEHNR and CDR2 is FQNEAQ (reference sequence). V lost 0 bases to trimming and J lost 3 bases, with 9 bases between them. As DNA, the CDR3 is TGTGCCAGCAGCTTAGCGGCAACCGGCTACGAGCAGTACTTC. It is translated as CASSLAATGYEQYF.

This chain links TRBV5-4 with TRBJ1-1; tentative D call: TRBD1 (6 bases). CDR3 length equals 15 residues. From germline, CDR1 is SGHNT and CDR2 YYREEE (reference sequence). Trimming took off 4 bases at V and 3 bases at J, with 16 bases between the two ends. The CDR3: CASSVQGRGYTEAFF. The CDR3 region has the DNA TGTGCCAGCAGCGTACAGGGTAGAGGGTACACTGAAGCTTTCTTT. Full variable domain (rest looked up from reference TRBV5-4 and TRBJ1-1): ETGVTQSPTHLIKTRGQQVTLRCSSQSGHNTVSWYQQALGQGPQFIFQYYREEENGRGNFPPRFSGLQFPNYSSELNVNALELDDSALYLCASSVQGRGYTEAFFGQGTRLTVV.